This entry lists 5 T cell receptor beta chains sequenced from one sample in a study of CD8 T cells in ankylosing spondylitis. General study results and limits: Blood of patients with ankylosing spondylitis appeared to be characterized by a TCR beta motif of several highly homologous variants.

Using its own MiXCR run on the 5' RACE reads, TCRdb lists one record per CDR3 protein. Of some 800,000 distinct CDR3 sequences detected, about 12% appear once; the ten largest clones hold roughly 0.51%. These receptors have no identified antigens. The source material was blood, either unsorted or a sorted T cell fraction (not recorded which). The receptors were sampled from a male donor with ankylosing spondylitis.

The CDR3 nucleotides are TGTGCCAGCAGCACCCCCCCGGGACAGGGAGGTGGGAAAGAGACCCAGTACTTC. It specifies CASSTPPGQGGGKETQYF. This chain joins TRBV11-1 and TRBJ2-5, with 9 nucleotides matching TRBD1. Germline values: CDR1 SGHAT, CDR2 FQDESV (reference sequence). V trimming: 5 bases; J trimming: 3 bases; junction bases outside the gene matches: 16. The CDR3 has 18 residues.

The chain combines TRBV4-2 with TRBJ2-2; 10 bases match TRBD2. V lost 3 bases and J lost 6; bases outside the gene matches: 10. Per the germline V gene, CDR1 is LGHNA and CDR2 is YNFKEQ. CDR3 length: 17 amino acids. The CDR3 nucleotides read TGTGCCAGCAGCCAGACGTTGGGGACTAGCGAGGCCGGGGAGCTGTTTTTT. It encodes CASSQTLGTSEAGELFF.

The J gene is TRBJ1-1, the V gene TRBV4-1; D not resolved. In germline, CDR1 is MGHRA, CDR2 YSYEKL. With 3 bases removed from V and 4 bases from J, the gap between germline ends came to 15 bases. This CDR3 comprises 15 residues. The CDR3 nucleotides read TGCGCCAGCAGCCAGACTTTGGTAGCGGGCACTGAAGCTTTCTTT. Translation: CASSQTLVAGTEAFF.

The V gene is TRBV5-1, the J gene TRBJ2-7, with 9 bases identical to TRBD2. CDR1 and CDR2 from the germline V gene are SGHRS and YFSETQ. CDR3 size: 14 residues. The ends lost 4 bases at V and 2 bases at J; junction bases unmatched: 4. DNA for the CDR3: TGCGCCAGCAGCAGACTAGCGGCCCCCTACGAGCAGTACTTC. Translating it yields CASSRLAAPYEQYF.

This clonotype has a handful of counts. The V and J genes are TRBV5-4 and TRBJ2-7; D gene unclear. The CDR3 is 14 residues long. The germline V and J ends were trimmed by 0 bases and 3 bases, with 10 bases remaining between them. Germline-derived CDR1 and CDR2 are SGHNT and YYREEE (reference sequence). The CDR3 bases are TGTGCCAGCAGCTTGGCTGCAGGAAACTACGAGCAGTACTTC. This gives the protein CASSLAAGNYEQYF.